This T cell receptor (beta chain) was sequenced in a study of T cells in localized non-small cell lung cancer. The CDR3 loop spans 13 amino acids. Trimming pared 4 bases from V and 6 bases from J, leaving 12 bases between. CDR1 and CDR2 (germline): SGHAT, FQDESV (reference sequence). Findings and limits, study-wide: Increased T cell density in blood showed an association with longer overall survival. In adjacent lung appeared a median 57 of the top 100 tumor clones. The highest T cell clonality was in uninvolved adjacent lung, above tumor.

This table comes from immunoSEQ multiplex PCR, and its TCRdb copy is limited to in-frame clones, with some not included. This table has roughly 20,000 clones, approximately 84% appearing once. This clone is a singleton in its sample. Its antigen is not known. The chain joins TRBV11-1 to TRBJ1-1; a possible D gene is TRBD1 (5 bases). This receptor was identified in a man aged 40-75 years with stage I lung adenocarcinoma. Source: peripheral blood, taken before any cancer treatment. The DNA of the CDR3 is TGTGCCAGCAGCTCCAGACAGCCACCTGAAGCTTTCTTT. This sequence encodes CASSSRQPPEAFF. Full variable domain (remainder filled in from reference TRBV11-1 and TRBJ1-1): EAEVAQSPRYKITEKSQAVAFWCDPISGHATLYWYRQILGQGPELLVQFQDESVVDDSQLPKDRFSAERLKGVDSTLKIQPAELGDSAMYLCASSSRQPPEAFFGQGTRLTVV.